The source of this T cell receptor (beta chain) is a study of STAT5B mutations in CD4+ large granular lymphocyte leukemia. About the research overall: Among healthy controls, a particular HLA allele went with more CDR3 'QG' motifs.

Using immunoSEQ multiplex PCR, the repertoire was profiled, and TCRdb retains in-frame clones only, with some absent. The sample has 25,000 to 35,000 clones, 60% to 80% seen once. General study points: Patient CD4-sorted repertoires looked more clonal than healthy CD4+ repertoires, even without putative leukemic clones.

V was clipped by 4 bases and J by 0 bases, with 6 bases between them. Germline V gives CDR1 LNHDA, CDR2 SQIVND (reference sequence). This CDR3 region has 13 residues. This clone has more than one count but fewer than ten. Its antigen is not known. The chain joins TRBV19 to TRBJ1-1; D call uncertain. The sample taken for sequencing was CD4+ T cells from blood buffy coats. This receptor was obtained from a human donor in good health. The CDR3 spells CASSTSMNTEAFF. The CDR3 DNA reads TGTGCCAGTAGTACAAGTATGAACACTGAAGCTTTCTTT.